Presented here are 27 T cell receptor beta chains from one specimen sequenced in a study of blood T cell repertoires in COVID-19. The assay was immunoSEQ multiplex PCR, and TCRdb's table has in-frame clones only and misses some. The data contain roughly 42,000 clones, roughly 84% of them singletons. The sequencing sample was made of peripheral blood. These receptor sequences come from a woman in her 70s in a cohort sampled during active COVID-19.

The V and J genes are TRBV21-1 and TRBJ2-7; the table's D call of TRBD1 was not tested on the DNA. TRBV21-1 is a recognized pseudogene. This CDR3 has 15 amino acids. CDR3 DNA: TGTGCCAGCAGAAAATTGGTGAACACCACCTACGAGCAGTACTTC. Its protein product is CASRKLVNTTYEQYF.

The rearrangement uses TRBV20-1 and TRBJ2-7; 10 nucleotides agree with TRBD2. V was pared by 5 bases and J by 7 bases, with 11 bases of the junction left unmatched. The CDR3 is 14 amino acids. Germline V gene data show CDR1 as DFQATT and CDR2 as SNEGSKA (reference sequence). This chain's CDR3 is CSAGDTSGIYEQYF. DNA of the CDR3: TGCAGTGCTGGTGATACTAGCGGGATATATGAGCAGTACTTC.

The chain carries TRBV7-2 and TRBJ2-3; perhaps TRBD2 as D (5 bases). V lost 3 bases to trimming and J lost 1 base, with 11 bases between them. This CDR3 spans 15 amino acids. In germline, CDR1 is SGHTA, CDR2 FQGNSA. The CDR3 region is CASSFNSGGTDTQYF. The CDR3 bases are TGTGCCAGCAGCTTTAACAGCGGAGGCACAGATACGCAGTATTTT.

V is TRBV19 and J is TRBJ2-1; 7 nucleotides line up with TRBD1. Germline V gene data show CDR1 as LNHDA and CDR2 as SQIVND (reference sequence). There are 12 residues in the CDR3. Trimming at V came to 4 bases and at J to 7 bases, leaving 1 base not matched to a gene. The CDR3 coding sequence is TGTGCCAGTAGTACACAGGGGAATGAGCAGTTCTTC. Translated, it gives CASSTQGNEQFF. Full variable domain (missing parts from reference TRBV19 and TRBJ2-1): DGGITQSPKYLFRKEGQNVTLSCEQNLNHDAMYWYRQDPGQGLRLIYYSQIVNDFQKGDIAEGYSVSREKKESFPLTVTSAQKNPTAFYLCASSTQGNEQFFGPGTRLTVL.

This CDR3 is CASSYSTGNGYTF. The CDR3 bases are TGTGCCAGCAGTTACTCGACAGGGAATGGCTACACCTTC. The chain carries TRBV6-5 and TRBJ1-2; 7 bases fit TRBD1. The CDR3 runs to 13 residues. The V gene end was trimmed by 0 bases and the J gene end by 6 bases; junction bases not matched to a gene: 1. Germline V lookup: CDR1 MNHEY, CDR2 SVGAGI.

This sequence joins TRBV2 and TRBJ2-1, with a tentative D call TRBD2 (6 bases). The CDR3 totals 15 residues. V was clipped by 6 bases and J by 6 bases, with 18 bases between them. Germline CDR1 SNHLY, CDR2 FYNNEI. CDR3 sequence (DNA): TGTGCCAGCAGCCAAAGGGTGGGGGGAGCCAATGAGCAGTTCTTC. Protein product: CASSQRVGGANEQFF.

This clone was seen only once. The chain links TRBV18 to TRBJ2-5, with 10 bases lining up with TRBD2. The CDR3 covers 14 residues. Germline V gene data show CDR1 as KGHSH and CDR2 as LQKENI. V lost 6 bases and J lost 0; bases outside the gene matches: 1. CDR3 nucleotides: TGTGCCAGCTCGCTAGCGGGAGACCAAGAGACCCAGTACTTC. Amino acid sequence: CASSLAGDQETQYF.

The chain recombines TRBV24-1 with TRBJ1-5; TRBD1 matches 8 bases. J lost 6 bases, V lost 2 bases, and 5 bases had no gene match. CDR1 KGHDR and CDR2 SFDVKD come from the germline V gene. CDR3 size: 15 residues. The DNA of the CDR3 is TGTGCCACCAGTGATTGGGACAGGTTGGGTCAGCCCCAGCATTTT. Amino acid sequence: CATSDWDRLGQPQHF.

This chain connects TRBV6-5 to TRBJ2-2, with TRBD2 matching over 13 bases. The CDR3 has 15 residues. Germline V gene data show CDR1 as MNHEY and CDR2 as SVGAGI. The ends lost 10 bases at V and 1 base at J; junction bases unmatched: 3. CDR3 bases: TGTGCCACTGGGACTAGCGGGGAGAACACCGGGGAGCTGTTTTTT. Translated, it gives CATGTSGENTGELFF.

This chain uses TRBV19 with TRBJ1-1; D remains ambiguous. From germline, CDR1 is LNHDA and CDR2 SQIVND (reference sequence). There are 18 residues in the CDR3. V was trimmed by 4 bases and J by 0 bases, leaving 21 bases between them. The CDR3: CASSTKRPHSAMNTEAFF. DNA of the CDR3: TGTGCCAGTAGTACCAAACGACCTCATAGCGCCATGAACACTGAAGCTTTCTTT.

This sequence joins TRBV3-1 (or the pseudogene TRBV3-2) and TRBJ1-2, with D tentatively TRBD1 (5 bases). Germline loops: CDR1 LGHDT, CDR2 YNNKEL (reference sequence). The CDR3 runs 13 residues. Trimming stripped 1 base from V and 5 bases from J, with 8 bases between. Here the CDR3 reads CASSQVRGYGYTF. The CDR3 DNA follows: TGTGCCAGCAGCCAAGTTAGGGGATATGGCTACACCTTC.

The V call is TRBV5-1, the J call TRBJ1-2; weak D call: TRBD1 (6 bases). Germline assignment: CDR1 SGHRS and CDR2 YFSETQ. Trimming removed 2 bases at V and 3 bases at J, with 11 bases between. The CDR3 is made up of 14 amino acids. CDR3 amino acids: CASSFGDIYYGYTF. For the CDR3, the DNA is TGCGCCAGCAGCTTCGGGGACATTTACTATGGCTACACCTTC.

This clone turned up a few times. This rearrangement joins TRBV5-6 to TRBJ1-4; weak D call: TRBD1 (6 bases). V dropped 6 bases and J dropped 4 bases, with 13 bases sitting between them. Germline values: CDR1 SGHDT, CDR2 YYEEEE. This CDR3 is built from 14 residues. This CDR3 reads CASKFGGVNEKLFF. The CDR3, as DNA: TGTGCCAGCAAGTTTGGGGGCGTTAATGAAAAACTGTTTTTT.

This chain links TRBV4-1 with TRBJ1-3, with D uncertain. The CDR3 has 15 residues. The germline V gene encodes CDR1 MGHRA and CDR2 YSYEKL. V lost 0 bases, J lost 0 bases, and 6 bases lay in between. Here the CDR3 reads CASSQDEVSGNTIYF. DNA of the CDR3: TGCGCCAGCAGCCAAGACGAGGTCTCTGGAAACACCATATATTTT.

J is TRBJ2-7 and V is TRBV5-1; 8 bases map to TRBD2. Germline CDR1 reads SGHRS; CDR2 reads YFSETQ. This CDR3 is 15 amino acids long. After removal of 2 bases from V and 2 bases from J, the junction contained 6 bases not matched to a gene. The CDR3 region has the DNA TGCGCCAGCAGCTTAACGACTAGCGCTCCCTACGAGCAGTACTTC. Its translation is CASSLTTSAPYEQYF.

V is TRBV5-4 and J is TRBJ2-6; TRBD1 matches at 8 bases. The CDR3 extends over 18 amino acids. Germline V gives CDR1 SGHNT, CDR2 YYREEE (reference sequence). V shed 3 bases, J shed 2 bases, and the junction held 10 bases outside the gene matches. The CDR3, as DNA: TGTGCCAGCAGCTCACGCAGGGGGCGAGTTACTGGGGCCAACGTCCTGACTTTC. This sequence encodes CASSSRRGRVTGANVLTF.

This clone was recorded once. The V call is TRBV2, the J call TRBJ1-5, with 8 bases matching TRBD1. CDR3 length: 15 residues. From germline, CDR1 is SNHLY and CDR2 FYNNEI. The trim removed 8 bases at V and 7 bases at J, leaving 13 bases unmatched. For the CDR3, the DNA is TGTGCCAGCCTTCTGTCAGGGGGCGTGGGACAGCCCCAGCATTTT. Its translation: CASLLSGGVGQPQHF.

The chain links TRBV6-2 or TRBV6-3 to TRBJ2-3, with 10 bases matching TRBD2. The CDR3 covers 17 residues. Germline CDR1 MNHEY, CDR2 SVGEGT. The trim removed 0 bases at V and 7 bases at J, leaving 10 bases unmatched. The CDR3 DNA reads TGTGCCAGCAGTTACTCGGCGCAGCGGGAGGGTCTATATACGCAGTATTTT. It translates to CASSYSAQREGLYTQYF.

The chain joins TRBV28 to TRBJ1-5; 7 bases are a match to TRBD1. The CDR3 sequence is 16 residues long. The germline CDR1 and CDR2 sequences are MDHEN and SYDVKM. The V gene end was trimmed by 5 bases and the J gene end by 0 bases; junction bases not matched to a gene: 7. DNA of the CDR3: TGTGCCAGCAGTGTCGGGACAGCCATTAGCAATCAGCCCCAGCATTTT. This encodes CASSVGTAISNQPQHF.

V usage is TRBV6-4 and J usage is TRBJ2-3; 10 positions match TRBD2. The trim removed 3 bases at V and 0 bases at J, leaving 15 bases unmatched. CDR3 length: 20 amino acids. Per germline, CDR1 MRHNA and CDR2 SNTAGT. The CDR3 region has the DNA TGTGCCAGCAGTGATCCCCCGGGACTAGCGCCTCCCCTAAGCACAGATACGCAGTATTTT. This sequence encodes CASSDPPGLAPPLSTDTQYF.

V is TRBV28 and J is TRBJ2-7; TRBD2 is a possible D gene (5 bases). Germline values: CDR1 MDHEN, CDR2 SYDVKM. There are 13 residues in the CDR3. V lost 8 bases to trimming and J lost 0 bases, with 11 bases between them. DNA for the CDR3: TGTGCCAGCTTCGGGGTTCCCTCCTACGAGCAGTACTTC. This codes for CASFGVPSYEQYF.

The chain employs TRBV10-1 and TRBJ2-1, with D tentatively TRBD2 (5 bases). The germline V and J ends were trimmed by 1 base and 8 bases, with 15 bases remaining between them. This CDR3 spans 15 amino acids. CDR1 WNHNN and CDR2 SYGVQD come from the germline V gene (reference sequence). CDR3 protein: CASSEYDTGSDEQFF. In DNA, the CDR3 is TGCGCCAGCAGTGAGTACGACACGGGTAGCGATGAGCAGTTCTTC.

This clone was detected once. V is TRBV20-1 and J is TRBJ1-1, with TRBD1 matching 7 bases. This CDR3 is 13 amino acids long. Unmatched junction bases numbered 2, after V lost 3 bases and J lost 1 base. CDR1 is DFQATT, CDR2 SNEGSKA, per germline (reference sequence). The DNA of the CDR3 is TGCAGTGCTAGTGACAGGGCGAACACTGAAGCTTTCTTT. The encoded protein is CSASDRANTEAFF.

This clone showed up just once. Here the CDR3 reads CASSPGSGPETQYF. CDR3 DNA sequence: TGTGCCAGCTCCCCGGGAAGTGGTCCGGAGACCCAGTACTTC. The V gene is TRBV18, the J gene TRBJ2-5, with D possibly matching TRBD2 (5 bases). Germline CDR1 and CDR2: KGHSH and LQKENI. The CDR3 is made up of 14 amino acids. The ends were cut back, 6 bases at V and 5 bases at J, with 16 bases in the middle.

The rearrangement links TRBV18 to TRBJ2-7; D is unresolved. The CDR3 extends over 14 amino acids. V was pared by 1 base and J by 2 bases, with 9 bases between. The V gene's germline CDR1 is KGHSH and CDR2 LQKENI. CDR3 nucleotides: TGTGCCAGCTCACCACTCGCGGAAGCCTACGAGCAGTACTTC. Translating it yields CASSPLAEAYEQYF.

The CDR3, as DNA: TGCAGCGTTGATGGGGGGAGCTCCTACGAGCAGTACTTC. Translated, it gives CSVDGGSSYEQYF. V usage is TRBV29-1 and J usage is TRBJ2-7; D is perhaps TRBD2 (6 bases). CDR1 and CDR2 (germline): SQVTM, ANQGSEA. There are 13 residues in the CDR3. The germline V and J ends were trimmed by 3 bases and 0 bases, with 9 bases remaining between them.

The rearrangement uses TRBV28 and TRBJ1-1, with 8 bases aligning to TRBD1. Germline trimming cut 5 bases from V and 0 bases from J; bases unmatched to any gene: 2. CDR3 length equals 14 residues. CDR1 is MDHEN, CDR2 SYDVKM, per germline. In DNA form, the CDR3 reads TGTGCCAGCAGTCGACAGGGGATGAACACTGAAGCTTTCTTT. It yields the protein CASSRQGMNTEAFF.